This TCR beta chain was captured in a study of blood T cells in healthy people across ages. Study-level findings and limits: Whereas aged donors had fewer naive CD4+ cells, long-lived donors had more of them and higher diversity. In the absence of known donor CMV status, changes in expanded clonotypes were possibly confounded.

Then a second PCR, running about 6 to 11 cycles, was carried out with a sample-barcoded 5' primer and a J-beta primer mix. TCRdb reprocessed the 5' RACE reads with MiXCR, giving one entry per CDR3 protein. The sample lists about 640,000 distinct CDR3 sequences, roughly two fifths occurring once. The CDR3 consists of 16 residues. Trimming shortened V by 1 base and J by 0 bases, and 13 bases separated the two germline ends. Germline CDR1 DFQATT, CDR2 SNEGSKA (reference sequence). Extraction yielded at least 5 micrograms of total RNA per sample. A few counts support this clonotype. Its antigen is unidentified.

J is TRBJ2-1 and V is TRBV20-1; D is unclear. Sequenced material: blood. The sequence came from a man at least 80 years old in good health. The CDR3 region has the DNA TGCAGTGCTAGAGTCCAGGACGGCAGCTCCTACAATGAGCAGTTCTTC. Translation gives CSARVQDGSSYNEQFF.